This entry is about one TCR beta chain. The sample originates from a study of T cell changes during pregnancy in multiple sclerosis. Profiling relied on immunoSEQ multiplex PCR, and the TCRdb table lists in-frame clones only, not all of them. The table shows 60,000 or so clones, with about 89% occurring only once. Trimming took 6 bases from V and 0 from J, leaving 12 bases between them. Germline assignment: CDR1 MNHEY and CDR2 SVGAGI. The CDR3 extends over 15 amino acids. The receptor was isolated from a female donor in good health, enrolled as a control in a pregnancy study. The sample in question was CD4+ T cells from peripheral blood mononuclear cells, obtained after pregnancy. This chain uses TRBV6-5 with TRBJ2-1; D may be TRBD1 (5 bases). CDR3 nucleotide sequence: TGTGCCAGCAGCCCCGTAGACAGCTCCTACAATGAGCAGTTCTTC. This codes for CASSPVDSSYNEQFF.